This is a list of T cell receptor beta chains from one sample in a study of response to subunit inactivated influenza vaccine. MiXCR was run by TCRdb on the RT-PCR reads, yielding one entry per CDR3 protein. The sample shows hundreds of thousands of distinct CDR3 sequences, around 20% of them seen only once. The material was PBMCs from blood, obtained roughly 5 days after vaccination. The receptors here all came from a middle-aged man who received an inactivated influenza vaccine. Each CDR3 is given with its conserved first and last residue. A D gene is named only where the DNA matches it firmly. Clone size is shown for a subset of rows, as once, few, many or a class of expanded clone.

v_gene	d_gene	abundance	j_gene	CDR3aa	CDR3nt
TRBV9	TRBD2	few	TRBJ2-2	CASTPLAGPRTGELFF	TGTGCCAGCACCCCCCTAGCGGGTCCGAGGACCGGGGAGCTGTTTTTT
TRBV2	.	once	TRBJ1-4	CAGRTEDVKLFF	TGTGCTGGCAGGACAGAGGATGTAAAACTGTTTTTT
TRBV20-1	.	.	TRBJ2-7	CSVRDGLLEQYF	TGCAGTGTAAGGGACGGCCTTCTCGAGCAGTACTTC
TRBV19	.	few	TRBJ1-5	CASSIESFPNQPQHF	TGTGCCAGTAGTATCGAGAGCTTCCCAAATCAGCCCCAGCATTTT
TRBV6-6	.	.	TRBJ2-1	CASSYPWNEQFF	TGTGCCAGCAGTTACCCCTGGAATGAGCAGTTCTTC
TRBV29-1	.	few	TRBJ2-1	CSVAPERLYNEQFF	TGCAGCGTTGCCCCAGAGCGGCTGTACAATGAGCAGTTCTTC
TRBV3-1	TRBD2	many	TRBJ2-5	CASSQGTRRETQYF	TGTGCCAGCAGCCAAGGGACTAGGAGGGAGACCCAGTACTTC
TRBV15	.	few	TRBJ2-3	CATSRERFTTDTQYF	TGTGCCACCAGCAGAGAGAGGTTTACCACAGATACGCAGTATTTT
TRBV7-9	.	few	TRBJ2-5	CASSTPGQKETQYF	TGTGCCAGCAGCACCCCCGGGCAAAAAGAGACCCAGTACTTC
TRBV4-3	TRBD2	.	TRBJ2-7	CASSQDQPGLAEQYF	TGCGCCAGCAGCCAAGACCAGCCGGGACTAGCCGAGCAGTACTTC
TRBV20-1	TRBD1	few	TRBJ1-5	CSTSSMTGNSNQPQHF	TGCAGCACCTCCTCAATGACAGGGAATAGCAATCAGCCCCAGCATTTT
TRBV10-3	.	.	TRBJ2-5	CAISEGGAEGETQYF	TGTGCCATCAGTGAGGGAGGGGCAGAAGGAGAGACCCAGTACTTC
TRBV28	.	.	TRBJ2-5	CASSVGGQPETQYF	TGTGCCAGCTCTGTCGGGGGGCAGCCAGAGACCCAGTACTTC
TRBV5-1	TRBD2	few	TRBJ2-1	CASSLTTSGRVPNEQFF	TGCGCCAGCAGCTTGACGACTAGCGGGAGGGTCCCCAATGAGCAGTTCTTC
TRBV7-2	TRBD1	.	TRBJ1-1	CASSFQGARTEAFF	TGTGCCAGCAGCTTTCAGGGGGCACGAACTGAAGCTTTCTTT
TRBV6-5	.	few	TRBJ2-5	CASSPPGGTQYF	TGTGCCAGCAGTCCCCCCGGGGGGACCCAGTACTTC
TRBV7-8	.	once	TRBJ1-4	CASSLVNRFSEKLFF	TGTGCCAGTAGCTTAGTTAATCGCTTTTCGGAAAAACTGTTTTTT
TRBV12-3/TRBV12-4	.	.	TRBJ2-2	CASRATEVLNTGELFF	TGTGCCAGCAGAGCAACAGAGGTACTAAACACCGGGGAGCTGTTTTTT
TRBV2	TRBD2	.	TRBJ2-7	CASSEGGLAGNEQYF	TGTGCCAGCAGTGAGGGAGGGCTAGCGGGAAACGAGCAGTACTTC
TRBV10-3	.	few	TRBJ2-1	CAISEQAAGSGEQFF	TGTGCCATCAGTGAACAAGCGGCGGGGAGCGGGGAGCAGTTCTTC
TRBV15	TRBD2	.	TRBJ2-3	CATSINPTSGTSTDTQYF	TGTGCCACCAGCATAAACCCGACTAGCGGTACTAGCACAGATACGCAGTATTTT
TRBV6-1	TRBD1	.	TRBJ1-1	CASSPHRGVTEAFF	TGTGCCAGCAGTCCCCACAGGGGGGTAACTGAAGCTTTCTTT
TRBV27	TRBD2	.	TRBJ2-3	CASRLAGADTQYF	TGTGCCAGCCGACTAGCGGGAGCAGATACGCAGTATTTT
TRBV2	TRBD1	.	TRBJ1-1	CASRLTGGANMNTEAFF	TGTGCCAGCAGACTGACAGGGGGCGCGAACATGAACACTGAAGCTTTCTTT
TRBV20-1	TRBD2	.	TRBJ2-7	CSASGSGGDPYEQYF	TGCAGTGCTAGCGGAAGCGGGGGGGATCCCTACGAGCAGTACTTC
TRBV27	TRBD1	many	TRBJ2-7	CASSFGTGGSYEQYF	TGTGCCAGCAGTTTCGGGACAGGGGGCTCCTACGAGCAGTACTTC
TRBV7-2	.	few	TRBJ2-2	CASSLAGPHNTGELFF	TGTGCCAGCAGCTTAGCGGGCCCCCATAACACCGGGGAGCTGTTTTTT
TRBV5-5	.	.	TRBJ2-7	CASSPRTPVSEQYF	TGTGCCAGCAGCCCCAGGACGCCTGTTTCCGAGCAGTACTTC
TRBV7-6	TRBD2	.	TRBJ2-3	CASGLAGASTDTQYF	TGTGCCAGCGGCTTAGCGGGGGCTAGCACAGATACGCAGTATTTT
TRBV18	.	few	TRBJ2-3	CASSELYTDTQYF	TGTGCCAGCTCAGAGCTGTACACAGATACGCAGTATTTT
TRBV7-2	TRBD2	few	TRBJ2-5	CASSLFLAGPQETQYF	TGTGCCAGCAGCTTATTTCTAGCGGGCCCCCAAGAGACCCAGTACTTC
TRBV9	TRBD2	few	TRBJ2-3	CASSVVAGGSTDTQYF	TGTGCCAGCAGCGTAGTGGCGGGAGGGAGCACAGATACGCAGTATTTT
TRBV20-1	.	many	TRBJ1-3	CSAKPSGTFSGNTIYF	TGCAGTGCTAAGCCGTCAGGGACTTTCTCTGGAAACACCATATATTTT
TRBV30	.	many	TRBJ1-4	CAWSGVTTNEKLFF	TGTGCCTGGAGTGGGGTGACAACTAATGAAAAACTGTTTTTT
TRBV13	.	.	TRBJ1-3	CAMGPGLLCWGSGNTIYF	TGTGCCATGGGCCCCGGGCTCCTCTGCTGGGGATCTGGAAACACCATATATTTT
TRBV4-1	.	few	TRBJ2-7	CASSRSVQGLGEQYF	TGCGCCAGCAGCCGAAGCGTACAGGGATTGGGGGAGCAGTACTTC
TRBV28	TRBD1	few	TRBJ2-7	CASNPPGTGIVEQYF	TGTGCCAGCAACCCACCCGGGACAGGGATCGTAGAGCAGTACTTC